This T cell receptor beta chain was documented in a study of neurological immune-mediated disorders. The CDR3 loop spans 15 amino acids. With 0 bases removed from V and 0 bases from J, the gap between germline ends came to 8 bases. CDR1 is SGHRS and CDR2 is YFSETQ in the germline V gene. 5'RACE employing 10-nucleotide random UMIs yielded the cDNA. MiXCR was run by TCRdb on the 5' RACE reads, yielding one entry per CDR3 protein. This sample has about 59,000 distinct CDR3 sequences; around 3.6% occur once, and the top ten carry approximately 3.3%. This clonotype was recorded many times. As yet, its antigen is unknown. Findings and caveats of the study: When the repertoires were sorted by phylogenetic grouping, those of 18 of 34 multiple sclerosis patients ended up in one related-CDR3 cluster, a possible signature. The highest TCR clonal expansion occurred in HTLV-1-associated myelopathy; multiple sclerosis fell below healthy controls.

The sequenced sample consisted of PBMCs. The chain is built from TRBV5-1 and TRBJ2-3; D might be TRBD1 (5 bases). The clonotype originates from a woman in her twenties or thirties with multiple sclerosis. CDR3 amino acids: CASSLEDTSTDTQYF. The CDR3 coding sequence is TGCGCCAGCAGCTTGGAGGACACTAGCACAGATACGCAGTATTTT.